This entry concerns a single T cell receptor beta chain. Its antigen is as yet unknown. Donors were drawn from the approximately 130-subject validation cohort, separate from the roughly 700-subject first cohort. The CDR3 has 15 residues. With 4 bases clipped from V and 4 bases from J, the junction kept 7 bases outside the gene matches. The germline gives CDR1 MNHNS, CDR2 SASEGT. The data derive from a study of cytomegalovirus exposure and HLA in healthy donors. Whole-study findings and limits: Testing in vitro showed three CMV-associated chains specific for CMV antigens. Later, an analysis found that TCR clusters from the first cohort tended to co-occur in the 110 or so validation repertoires. The study designated fewer than 200 TCR beta chains cytomegalovirus-associated.

Clones were sequenced by immunoSEQ multiplex PCR, and TCRdb holds only the in-frame ones, with some missing. The top ten hold 1% to 1.5% of the sample, which has some 180,000 clones, around 80% seen once. The sample was PBMCs. The chain recombines TRBV6-1 with TRBJ2-7, with 10 bases fitting TRBD1. The receptor was derived from a woman aged 25-40 years in good health and CMV-seronegative. CDR3 loop: CASSAQGTGVYEQYF. CDR3 in DNA: TGTGCCAGCAGTGCACAGGGGACAGGGGTGTACGAGCAGTACTTC.